The 25 T cell receptor beta chains below all came from one sample that was sequenced in a study of Graves' ophthalmopathy and Graves' hyperthyroidism listed by TCRdb under 2018. Sequencing instrument: Illumina HiSeq 2000. TCR beta CDR3 regions were amplified from RNA transcripts for repertoire sequencing. HTBI primers and the Qiagen OneStep RT-PCR kit were used in a first-round RT-PCR, which was followed by a second-round multiplex PCR, size selection and purification. Through fastp at Q25 and MiXCR, TCRdb rebuilt clones from the public reads, retaining in-frame beta chains. Each entry merges the rows of one CDR3 protein and shows their most common DNA and genes. The sample table contains 150,000 to 200,000 distinct CDR3 sequences; only one count was recorded for roughly 36% of them. In total, the top ten clones hold around 8.9% of the sample. The sample consisted of peripheral blood. The origin of the receptors is a man in his thirties or forties with Graves' ophthalmopathy. Donor details come from another sample of the same person, matched by shared clones.

The chain recombines TRBV25-1 with TRBJ1-5, with D possibly matching TRBD1 (5 bases). Trimming stripped 2 bases from V and 0 bases from J, with 8 bases between. The germline CDR1 and CDR2 sequences are MGHDK and SYGVNS. CDR3 size: 15 residues. The CDR3 DNA reads as TGTGCCAGCAGTGAAGAGGGGCATAGCAATCAGCCCCAGCATTTT. As protein: CASSEEGHSNQPQHF.

This chain uses TRBV6-2 or TRBV6-3 with TRBJ2-5; D call uncertain. Trimming left V 7 bases short and J 5 bases short, with 14 bases between. Germline V gene sequence: CDR1 MNHEY, CDR2 SVGEGT. CDR3 length equals 13 residues. CDR3 sequence: CASTRDVSETQYF. The CDR3 DNA reads TGTGCCAGCACCAGAGATGTGTCTGAGACCCAGTACTTC.

The DNA for the CDR3 is TGTGCCAGCAGCCCGAGTGGAGGGACGGGCGAGCAGTACTTC. Amino acid sequence: CASSPSGGTGEQYF. This chain uses TRBV7-9 with TRBJ2-7, with D possibly TRBD2 on 6 matching bases. The CDR3 runs to 14 residues. The germline V gene encodes CDR1 SEHNR and CDR2 FQNEAQ (reference sequence). The V and J ends lost 5 bases and 6 bases respectively, with 17 bases between them.

This sequence joins TRBV27 and TRBJ2-5, with D possibly being TRBD1 or TRBD2 (5 bases each). V lost 5 bases to trimming and J lost 2 bases, with 12 bases between them. The CDR3 is 14 residues long. Germline CDR1 reads MNHEY; CDR2 reads SMNVEV (reference sequence). The CDR3 loop is CASSPRDPQETQYF. DNA for the CDR3: TGTGCCAGCAGTCCCCGGGACCCGCAAGAGACCCAGTACTTC.

In its sample, this clonotype was seen a few times. The chain uses TRBV28 and TRBJ2-2, with TRBD2 matching over 7 bases. Losses at the gene ends were 2 bases for V and 6 bases for J; bases not matched to a gene: 18. In germline, CDR1 is MDHEN, CDR2 SYDVKM. The CDR3 length is 19 residues. CDR3 region: CASSLGIPYGGSTAGELFF. CDR3 DNA sequence: TGTGCCAGCAGTTTAGGTATCCCCTATGGCGGGAGTACGGCCGGGGAGCTGTTTTTT.

The sample holds many counts of this clonotype. This clone may be a read error of a much larger clone one base away. The V and J genes are TRBV20-1 and TRBJ1-2; TRBD1 matches 10 bases. This CDR3 is built from 13 residues. The germline gives CDR1 DFQATT, CDR2 SNEGSKA (reference sequence). In DNA form, the CDR3 reads TGCGGTGCTAGCGGGACAGGGGACTATGGCTACACCTTC. Translating gives CGASGTGDYGYTF.

This clonotype occurred many times. The rearrangement links TRBV30 to TRBJ2-2; 11 positions match TRBD2. Germline CDR1 GTSNPN, CDR2 SVGIG (reference sequence). V trimming: 2 bases; J trimming: 4 bases; junction bases outside the gene matches: 3. This CDR3 spans 15 amino acids. The CDR3 region has the DNA TGTGCCTGGAGTCGGGGGACTAGCGGCACCGGGGAGCTGTTTTTT. As protein: CAWSRGTSGTGELFF.

This clonotype was recorded a few times. The CDR3 coding sequence is TGTGCCAGCAGCTTAAGTGGCCGCGCCTACGAGCAGTACTTC. This sequence encodes CASSLSGRAYEQYF. The chain recombines TRBV7-2 with TRBJ2-7; D call uncertain. The ends were cut back, 2 bases at V and 2 bases at J, with 10 bases in the middle. Germline CDR1 and CDR2: SGHTA and FQGNSA. The CDR3 runs to 14 residues.

This clonotype came up many times. V gene TRBV6-4 combines with J gene TRBJ2-3; 9 nucleotides match TRBD2. The trim removed 5 bases at V and 2 bases at J, leaving 5 bases unmatched. The CDR3 has 15 amino acids. Germline loops: CDR1 MRHNA, CDR2 SNTAGT. This CDR3 reads CASSLAGRSTDTQYF. The CDR3 DNA reads as TGTGCCAGCAGTCTAGCGGGGAGGTCCACAGATACGCAGTATTTT.

The V gene is TRBV12-3 or TRBV12-4, the J gene TRBJ2-7; D possibly uses TRBD1 or TRBD2 (5 bases each). The CDR3 runs to 17 residues. V lost 4 bases and J 6 bases, leaving 25 bases between the germline ends. The CDR3 bases are TGTGCCAGCAGTTCGGTTTTAGGTGGGGGTTTAAGTGGCGAGCAGTACTTC. The encoded protein is CASSSVLGGGLSGEQYF.

This clonotype was observed many times. The chain employs TRBV4-3 and TRBJ2-7; D possibly uses TRBD1 or TRBD2 (6 bases each). V was clipped by 1 base and J by 6 bases, with 22 bases between them. CDR3 length equals 17 residues. Germline assignment: CDR1 LGHNA and CDR2 YSLEER. This chain's CDR3 is CASSQVHSEYGGREQYF. The CDR3 DNA follows: TGCGCCAGCAGCCAAGTGCATTCGGAGTATGGGGGGCGCGAGCAGTACTTC.

This clonotype was seen repeatedly, ten times or more. The V gene is TRBV6-5, the J gene TRBJ2-7; the D call may be TRBD1 or TRBD2 (5 bases each). The CDR3 length is 15 residues. The V end lost 0 bases, the J end lost 2 bases, and 11 bases lay between the germline ends. Germline V gives CDR1 MNHEY, CDR2 SVGAGI. The CDR3 DNA reads TGTGCCAGCAGTTACTCGCATAGGGGAGCCTACGAGCAGTACTTC. This sequence encodes CASSYSHRGAYEQYF.

This clonotype was counted many times. The chain links TRBV20-1 to TRBJ2-5, with D unresolved. CDR3 size: 16 residues. Germline V gene lookup returns CDR1 DFQATT and CDR2 SNEGSKA (reference sequence). V lost 1 base to trimming and J lost 4 bases, with 19 bases between them. CDR3 nucleotides: TGCAGTGCTAGAGCTTCTGGTTACAGTACGGGAGAGACCCAGTACTTC. It codes for CSARASGYSTGETQYF.

This clonotype was counted ten times or more. The chain uses TRBV18 and TRBJ2-5; D not resolved. The V and J ends lost 0 bases and 5 bases respectively, with 7 bases between them. The CDR3 covers 13 residues. Germline V gene lookup returns CDR1 KGHSH and CDR2 LQKENI. The CDR3 DNA follows: TGTGCCAGCTCACCACCGGTTCGGGAGACCCAGTACTTC. Protein: CASSPPVRETQYF.

This rearrangement joins TRBV20-1 to TRBJ2-7; 8 bases line up with TRBD2. V dropped 5 bases and J dropped 6; count of bases not matched to a gene: 9. Germline values: CDR1 DFQATT, CDR2 SNEGSKA (reference sequence). The CDR3 length is 13 residues. CDR3 coding DNA: TGCAGTGCTTTAGCGGGATCGGCCTCCGAGCAGTACTTC. Encoded protein: CSALAGSASEQYF.

V and J are TRBV6-2 or TRBV6-3 and TRBJ2-7, with 7 bases fitting TRBD2. Germline V lookup: CDR1 MNHEY, CDR2 SVGEGT. J gave up 2 bases and V 8 bases, and 3 bases lay outside the gene matches. The CDR3 runs 12 residues. In nucleotides, the CDR3 is TGTGCCAGCGGGAGGGCCACCTACGAGCAGTACTTC. It encodes CASGRATYEQYF.

The genes are TRBV20-1 and TRBJ1-5; no reliable D call. The CDR3 loop spans 14 amino acids. Trimming stripped 6 bases from V and 5 bases from J, with 17 bases between. Germline V gene lookup returns CDR1 DFQATT and CDR2 SNEGSKA (reference sequence). This CDR3 reads CSANDLTRDQPQHF. In nucleotides, the CDR3 is TGCAGTGCAAACGACTTGACGCGGGATCAGCCCCAGCATTTT.

The V gene is TRBV6-5, the J gene TRBJ1-2, with TRBD1 matching over 8 bases. Trimming cost V 0 bases and J 8 bases; bases outside gene matches: 8. The CDR3 covers 15 residues. Germline lookup yields CDR1 MNHEY and CDR2 SVGAGI. CDR3 DNA sequence: TGTGCCAGCAGTTACTCGACTTCAGGGGGCGAAGGCTACACCTTC. Translation gives CASSYSTSGGEGYTF.

Many counts were recorded for this clonotype. The gene calls are TRBV2 and TRBJ2-6; the match to TRBD1 covers 10 bases. CDR3 length: 21 residues. CDR1 SNHLY and CDR2 FYNNEI come from the germline V gene. V was clipped by 6 bases and J by 1 base; unmatched bases: 18. CDR3 in amino acids: CASRNRLRDRGPHSGANVLTF. CDR3 coding DNA: TGTGCCAGCAGGAACCGCCTCAGGGACAGGGGACCACATTCTGGGGCCAACGTCCTGACTTTC.

This chain uses TRBV12-3 or TRBV12-4 with TRBJ1-2, with TRBD1 matching 9 bases. V was clipped by 6 bases and J by 7 bases; unmatched bases: 6. The CDR3 sequence is 13 residues long. The CDR3 here is CASRRDRVTGYTF. DNA of the CDR3: TGTGCCAGCAGGAGGGACAGGGTCACTGGCTACACCTTC.

This clonotype was observed many times. The chain uses TRBV12-3 or TRBV12-4 and TRBJ1-1; TRBD1 matches at 7 bases. After removal of 3 bases from V and 1 base from J, the junction contained 5 bases not matched to a gene. The CDR3 spans 15 residues. CDR3 region: CASSFLDRANTEAFF. The DNA for the CDR3 is TGTGCCAGCAGTTTCCTCGACAGGGCGAACACTGAAGCTTTCTTT.

Ten or more counts support this clonotype. The chain combines TRBV7-9 with TRBJ1-1, with D uncertain. V dropped 5 bases and J dropped 3 bases, with 16 bases sitting between them. Germline values: CDR1 SEHNR, CDR2 FQNEAQ (reference sequence). The CDR3 is 15 amino acids. CDR3 DNA: TGTGCCAGCAGCCCCCCGGGGAACGACTACACTGAAGCTTTCTTT. Translation gives CASSPPGNDYTEAFF.

The chain links TRBV6-1 to TRBJ2-5, with 12 bases aligning to TRBD2. Trimming cost V 7 bases and J 4 bases; bases outside gene matches: 4. CDR1 MNHNS and CDR2 SASEGT come from the germline V gene. The CDR3 is 14 residues long. CDR3 protein: CASKWGLAGETQYF. CDR3 bases: TGTGCCAGCAAGTGGGGACTAGCGGGAGAGACCCAGTACTTC.

The V and J genes are TRBV12-3 or TRBV12-4 and TRBJ1-1; the D gene is possibly TRBD1 (6 bases). The CDR3 consists of 14 residues. Trimming removed 0 bases at V and 10 bases at J, with 15 bases between. The CDR3 sequence is CASSLAGGTSIAFF. In DNA form, the CDR3 reads TGTGCCAGCAGTTTAGCGGGCGGGACATCAATAGCTTTCTTT.

The chain joins TRBV6-1 to TRBJ2-5, with 8 bases fitting TRBD2. V lost 2 bases, J lost 5 bases, and 7 bases stayed unmatched. The germline V gene encodes CDR1 MNHNS and CDR2 SASEGT. The CDR3 loop spans 15 amino acids. CDR3 loop: CASSEIGASGETQYF. The CDR3 DNA reads as TGTGCCAGCAGTGAAATAGGCGCTAGCGGGGAGACCCAGTACTTC.